Below, 2 T cell receptor beta chains from the same sample are listed, as sequenced in a study of control samples from healthy donors and cancer patients. The protocol was immunoSEQ multiplex PCR, while the TCRdb copy is restricted to in-frame clones and leaves out a portion. This table holds more than 90,000 clones, around 88% found once. The specimen sequenced was blood. Receptors originate from a man aged 25-40 years in good health.

The chain has TRBV19 and TRBJ2-1, with 9 bases aligning to TRBD1. Germline loops: CDR1 LNHDA, CDR2 SQIVND (reference sequence). The CDR3 is 15 amino acids. Trimming cost V 6 bases and J 7 bases; bases outside gene matches: 10. CDR3 sequence (DNA): TGTGCCAGTAGGGGTTGGGGGACAGGGCCTAATGAGCAGTTCTTC. This gives the protein CASRGWGTGPNEQFF.

This clone showed up just once. The chain uses TRBV5-1 and TRBJ1-3; possible D gene TRBD1, 6 bases. V lost 4 bases and J 4 bases, leaving 12 bases between the germline ends. This CDR3 is built from 14 residues. Germline CDR1 reads SGHRS; CDR2 reads YFSETQ. This chain's CDR3 is CASSLQGTGNTIYF. In nucleotides, the CDR3 is TGCGCCAGCAGCCTACAGGGAACGGGAAACACCATATATTTT.